This is a list of T cell receptor beta chains from one sample in a study of blood T cell repertoires in COVID-19. Measured with immunoSEQ multiplex PCR; TCRdb has only the in-frame clones, and not every one. The sample carries about 200,000 clones, about 86% recorded once. Sequenced: peripheral blood. Every receptor here comes from a woman aged 50 to 65 with acute or convalescent COVID-19. The CDR3 runs from the conserved cysteine through the conserved F or W. Each record gives: clone size, V gene, D gene, J gene, CDR3 protein, CDR3 DNA. The D gene is left open where the match is weak. Not all rows give a size; the values are once, few, many and, for expanded clones, a class.

clone size: .; V gene: TRBV6-5; D gene: .; J gene: TRBJ2-5; CDR3 protein: CATGGGVQETQYF; CDR3 DNA: TGTGCCACCGGCGGGGGCGTACAAGAGACCCAGTACTTC
clone size: .; V gene: TRBV2; D gene: .; J gene: TRBJ1-2; CDR3 protein: CASSDRVGGYTF; CDR3 DNA: TGTGCCAGCAGTGACAGGGTTGGTGGCTACACCTTC
clone size: .; V gene: TRBV7-2; D gene: .; J gene: TRBJ2-7; CDR3 protein: CASSRPGSIYEQYF; CDR3 DNA: TGTGCCAGCAGCCGCCCGGGGTCGATCTACGAGCAGTACTTC
clone size: .; V gene: TRBV11-2; D gene: .; J gene: TRBJ1-4; CDR3 protein: CASSFAEGPPGEKLFF; CDR3 DNA: TGTGCCAGCAGCTTTGCGGAGGGGCCTCCTGGTGAAAAACTGTTTTTT
clone size: .; V gene: TRBV4-1; D gene: .; J gene: TRBJ1-1; CDR3 protein: CASSHLTGYTEAFF; CDR3 DNA: TGCGCCAGCAGCCACCTTACAGGGTATACTGAAGCTTTCTTT
clone size: .; V gene: TRBV12-2; D gene: .; J gene: TRBJ1-1; CDR3 protein: CASRLTGDTGTEAFF; CDR3 DNA: TGTGCAAGTCGCTTAACCGGGGACACGGGCACTGAAGCTTTCTTT
clone size: .; V gene: TRBV28; D gene: TRBD1; J gene: TRBJ1-2; CDR3 protein: CASGQGGGGYTF; CDR3 DNA: TGTGCCAGCGGACAGGGCGGTGGCGGCTACACCTTC
clone size: .; V gene: TRBV11-2; D gene: .; J gene: TRBJ2-7; CDR3 protein: CASSLEQRVYEQYF; CDR3 DNA: TGTGCCAGCAGCTTAGAACAGAGGGTCTACGAGCAGTACTTC
clone size: once; V gene: TRBV19; D gene: TRBD2; J gene: TRBJ2-1; CDR3 protein: CASSQPSGGPRSSYNEQFF; CDR3 DNA: TGTGCCAGTAGTCAACCCAGCGGGGGGCCACGGAGCTCCTACAATGAGCAGTTCTTC
clone size: .; V gene: TRBV14; D gene: .; J gene: TRBJ1-3; CDR3 protein: CASSQVAGNTIYF; CDR3 DNA: TGTGCCAGCAGCCAAGTGGCCGGAAACACCATATATTTT
clone size: .; V gene: TRBV3-1/TRBV3-2; D gene: TRBD2; J gene: TRBJ2-1; CDR3 protein: CASSLKTLAGNNEQFF; CDR3 DNA: TGTGCCAGCAGCCTTAAGACACTAGCGGGGAACAATGAGCAGTTCTTC
clone size: .; V gene: TRBV7-2; D gene: TRBD1; J gene: TRBJ1-5; CDR3 protein: CASSLGQGVQPQHF; CDR3 DNA: TGTGCCAGCAGCTTGGGACAGGGGGTTCAGCCCCAGCATTTT
clone size: .; V gene: TRBV10-3; D gene: .; J gene: TRBJ1-2; CDR3 protein: CAISEARDARGGYTF; CDR3 DNA: TGTGCCATCAGTGAGGCCCGAGACGCAAGGGGTGGCTACACCTTC
clone size: .; V gene: TRBV7-9; D gene: TRBD2; J gene: TRBJ2-3; CDR3 protein: CASSPPVVAGLTDTQYF; CDR3 DNA: TGTGCCAGCAGCCCCCCGGTGGTAGCGGGGCTCACAGATACGCAGTATTTT
clone size: .; V gene: TRBV19; D gene: TRBD1; J gene: TRBJ2-7; CDR3 protein: CASSISPRQGVRYEQYF; CDR3 DNA: TGTGCCAGTAGTATAAGCCCCCGGCAGGGGGTTCGCTACGAGCAGTACTTC
clone size: .; V gene: TRBV29-1; D gene: .; J gene: TRBJ1-1; CDR3 protein: CSVVGWVTEAFF; CDR3 DNA: TGCAGCGTGGTGGGCTGGGTCACTGAAGCTTTCTTT
clone size: .; V gene: TRBV6-1; D gene: .; J gene: TRBJ2-6; CDR3 protein: CASSDGFPRLSSGANVLTF; CDR3 DNA: TGTGCCAGCAGTGACGGGTTCCCTCGGCTCAGCTCTGGGGCCAACGTCCTGACTTTC
clone size: few; V gene: TRBV24-1; D gene: .; J gene: TRBJ2-1; CDR3 protein: CATSGGQGNNEQFF; CDR3 DNA: TGTGCCACTTCAGGGGGGCAGGGGAACAATGAGCAGTTCTTC
clone size: .; V gene: TRBV12-3/TRBV12-4; D gene: .; J gene: TRBJ1-4; CDR3 protein: CASSFGVNEKLFF; CDR3 DNA: TGTGCCAGCAGTTTTGGAGTTAATGAAAAACTGTTTTTT
clone size: .; V gene: TRBV27; D gene: .; J gene: TRBJ2-5; CDR3 protein: CASSYLSGLETQYF; CDR3 DNA: TGTGCCAGCAGTTACCTGAGCGGCCTAGAGACCCAGTACTTC
clone size: .; V gene: TRBV2; D gene: TRBD1; J gene: TRBJ1-1; CDR3 protein: CASRDTGDTEAFF; CDR3 DNA: TGTGCCAGCAGAGATACAGGGGACACTGAAGCTTTCTTT
clone size: .; V gene: TRBV7-2; D gene: .; J gene: TRBJ2-3; CDR3 protein: CASSLGNSPDTQYF; CDR3 DNA: TGTGCCAGCAGCTTAGGTAATTCTCCCGATACGCAGTATTTT
clone size: .; V gene: TRBV30; D gene: TRBD1; J gene: TRBJ1-1; CDR3 protein: CAWSFTGGTEAFF; CDR3 DNA: TGTGCCTGGAGTTTTACAGGGGGCACTGAAGCTTTCTTT
clone size: .; V gene: TRBV2; D gene: .; J gene: TRBJ2-5; CDR3 protein: CASSPVRFQETQYF; CDR3 DNA: TGTGCCAGCAGTCCCGTGCGTTTCCAAGAGACCCAGTACTTC
clone size: .; V gene: TRBV11-2; D gene: .; J gene: TRBJ1-5; CDR3 protein: CASSLDMFQPQHF; CDR3 DNA: TGTGCCAGCAGCTTAGATATGTTTCAGCCCCAGCATTTT
clone size: .; V gene: TRBV29-1; D gene: .; J gene: TRBJ1-4; CDR3 protein: CSASGGFNTNEKLFF; CDR3 DNA: TGCAGCGCTTCGGGGGGGTTCAATACTAATGAAAAACTGTTTTTT
clone size: .; V gene: TRBV11-3; D gene: .; J gene: TRBJ1-1; CDR3 protein: CASSLSGTGNTEAFF; CDR3 DNA: TGTGCCAGCAGCTTAAGTGGGACTGGGAACACTGAAGCTTTCTTT
clone size: .; V gene: TRBV2; D gene: TRBD1; J gene: TRBJ1-6; CDR3 protein: CASSAGQGQSPLHF; CDR3 DNA: TGTGCCAGCAGTGCCGGACAGGGGCAATCACCCCTCCACTTT
clone size: .; V gene: TRBV5-8; D gene: TRBD1; J gene: TRBJ2-3; CDR3 protein: CASSQGQASDTQYF; CDR3 DNA: TGTGCCAGCAGCCAGGGACAGGCTTCCGATACGCAGTATTTT
clone size: few; V gene: TRBV2; D gene: .; J gene: TRBJ2-7; CDR3 protein: CASSEEYEQYF; CDR3 DNA: TGTGCCAGCAGTGAGGAGTACGAGCAGTACTTC
clone size: .; V gene: TRBV5-1; D gene: TRBD1; J gene: TRBJ1-1; CDR3 protein: CASSIKGASNTEAFF; CDR3 DNA: TGCGCCAGCAGCATAAAGGGGGCGTCGAACACTGAAGCTTTCTTT
clone size: .; V gene: TRBV4-1; D gene: TRBD1; J gene: TRBJ1-2; CDR3 protein: CASSQAPWWDSFYGYTF; CDR3 DNA: TGCGCCAGCAGCCAAGCCCCCTGGTGGGACAGCTTCTATGGCTACACCTTC